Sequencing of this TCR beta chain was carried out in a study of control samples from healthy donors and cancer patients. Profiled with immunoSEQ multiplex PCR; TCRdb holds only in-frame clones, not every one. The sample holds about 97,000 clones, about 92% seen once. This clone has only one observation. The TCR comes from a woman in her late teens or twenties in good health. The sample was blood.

The CDR3, as DNA: TGTGCCAGCAGCGTAGGGGTAGCACGAGAGACCCAGTACTTC. Its protein is CASSVGVARETQYF. V gene TRBV9 combines with J gene TRBJ2-5; D not certain. Trimming cost V 0 bases and J 4 bases, with 10 bases left between them. This CDR3 contains 14 residues. Per germline, CDR1 SGDLS and CDR2 YYNGEE.